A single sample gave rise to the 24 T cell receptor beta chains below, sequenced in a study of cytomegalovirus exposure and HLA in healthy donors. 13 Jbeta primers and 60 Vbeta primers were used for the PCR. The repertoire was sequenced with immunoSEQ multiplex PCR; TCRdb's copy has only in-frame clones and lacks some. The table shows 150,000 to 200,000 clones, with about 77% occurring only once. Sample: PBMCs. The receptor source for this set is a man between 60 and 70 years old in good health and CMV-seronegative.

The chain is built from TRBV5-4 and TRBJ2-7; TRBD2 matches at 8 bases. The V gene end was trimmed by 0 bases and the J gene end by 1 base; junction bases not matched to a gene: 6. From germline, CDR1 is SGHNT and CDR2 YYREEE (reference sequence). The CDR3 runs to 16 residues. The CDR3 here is CASSLGGLARSYEQYF. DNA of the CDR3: TGTGCCAGCAGCTTGGGAGGACTAGCCCGGTCCTACGAGCAGTACTTC. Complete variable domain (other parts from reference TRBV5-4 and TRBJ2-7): ETGVTQSPTHLIKTRGQQVTLRCSSQSGHNTVSWYQQALGQGPQFIFQYYREEENGRGNFPPRFSGLQFPNYSSELNVNALELDDSALYLCASSLGGLARSYEQYFGPGTRLTVT.

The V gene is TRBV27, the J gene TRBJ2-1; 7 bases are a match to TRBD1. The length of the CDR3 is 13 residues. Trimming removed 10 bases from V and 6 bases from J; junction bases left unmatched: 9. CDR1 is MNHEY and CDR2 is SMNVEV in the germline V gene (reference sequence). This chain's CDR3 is CATGRQGSNEQFF. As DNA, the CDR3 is TGTGCCACCGGGCGACAGGGTAGCAATGAGCAGTTCTTC.

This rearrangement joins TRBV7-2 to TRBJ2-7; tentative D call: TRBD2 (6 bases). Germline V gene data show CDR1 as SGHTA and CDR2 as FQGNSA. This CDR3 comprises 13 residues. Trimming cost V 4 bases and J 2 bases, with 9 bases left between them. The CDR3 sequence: CASSYREPYEQYF. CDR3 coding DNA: TGTGCCAGCAGCTACCGGGAGCCCTACGAGCAGTACTTC.

The CDR3 loop reads CASSLARGNTIYF. The CDR3 DNA reads TGTGCCAGCAGCTTAGCGCGAGGGAACACCATATATTTT. This chain connects TRBV7-9 to TRBJ1-3; D ambiguous. The ends were cut back, 0 bases at V and 7 bases at J, with 7 bases in the middle. The CDR3 runs 13 residues. Germline V gene lookup returns CDR1 SEHNR and CDR2 FQNEAQ (reference sequence).

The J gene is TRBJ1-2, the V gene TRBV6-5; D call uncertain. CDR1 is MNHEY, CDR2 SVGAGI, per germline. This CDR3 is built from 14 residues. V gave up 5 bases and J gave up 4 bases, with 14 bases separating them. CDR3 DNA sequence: TGTGCCAGCAGTCCTGCAGAGGGCTTCTATGGCTACACCTTC. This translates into CASSPAEGFYGYTF.

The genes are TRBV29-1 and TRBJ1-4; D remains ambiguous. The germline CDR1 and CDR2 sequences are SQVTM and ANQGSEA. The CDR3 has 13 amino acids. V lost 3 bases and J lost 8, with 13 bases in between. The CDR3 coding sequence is TGCAGCGTTGACTGGGGAGGAGGCGAAAAACTGTTTTTT. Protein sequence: CSVDWGGGEKLFF.

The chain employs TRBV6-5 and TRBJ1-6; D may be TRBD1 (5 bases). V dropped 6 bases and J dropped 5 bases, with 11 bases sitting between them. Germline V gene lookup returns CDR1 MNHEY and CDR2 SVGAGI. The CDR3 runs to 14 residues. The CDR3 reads CASSTGGNNSPLHF. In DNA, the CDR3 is TGTGCCAGCAGCACGGGGGGAAATAATTCACCCCTCCACTTT.

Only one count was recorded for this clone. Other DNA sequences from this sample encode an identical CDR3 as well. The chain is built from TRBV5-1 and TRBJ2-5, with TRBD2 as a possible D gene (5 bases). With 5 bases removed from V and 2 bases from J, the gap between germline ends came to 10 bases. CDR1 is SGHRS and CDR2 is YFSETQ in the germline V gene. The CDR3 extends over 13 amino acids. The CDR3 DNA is TGCGCCAGCAGTCCTGGGAGTCAAGAGACCCAGTACTTC. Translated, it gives CASSPGSQETQYF.

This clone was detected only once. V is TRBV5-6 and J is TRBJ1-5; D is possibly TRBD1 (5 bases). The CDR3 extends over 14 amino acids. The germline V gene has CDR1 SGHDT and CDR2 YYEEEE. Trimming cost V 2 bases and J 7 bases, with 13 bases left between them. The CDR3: CASSFTAGRQPQHF. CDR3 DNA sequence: TGTGCCAGCAGCTTCACGGCAGGGCGGCAGCCCCAGCATTTT.

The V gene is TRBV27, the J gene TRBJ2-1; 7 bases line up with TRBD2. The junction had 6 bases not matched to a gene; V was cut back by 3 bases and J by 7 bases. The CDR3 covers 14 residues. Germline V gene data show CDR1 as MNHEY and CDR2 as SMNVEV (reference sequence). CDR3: CASSFVGRGNEQFF. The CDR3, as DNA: TGTGCCAGCAGTTTTGTTGGGAGGGGTAATGAGCAGTTCTTC.

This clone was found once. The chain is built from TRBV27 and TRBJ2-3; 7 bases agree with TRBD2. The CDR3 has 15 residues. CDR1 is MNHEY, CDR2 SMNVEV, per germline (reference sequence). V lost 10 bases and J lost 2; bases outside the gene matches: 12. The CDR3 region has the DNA TGTGCCACCCATGGGCTAGCGGACAACACAGATACGCAGTATTTT. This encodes CATHGLADNTDTQYF.

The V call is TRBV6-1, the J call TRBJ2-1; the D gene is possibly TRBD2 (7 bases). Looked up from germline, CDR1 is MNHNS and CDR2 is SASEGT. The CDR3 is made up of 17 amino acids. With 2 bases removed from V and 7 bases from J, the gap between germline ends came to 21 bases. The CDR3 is CASSELGRGAAMNEQFF. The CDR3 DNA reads TGTGCCAGCAGTGAATTAGGACGGGGGGCTGCCATGAATGAGCAGTTCTTC.

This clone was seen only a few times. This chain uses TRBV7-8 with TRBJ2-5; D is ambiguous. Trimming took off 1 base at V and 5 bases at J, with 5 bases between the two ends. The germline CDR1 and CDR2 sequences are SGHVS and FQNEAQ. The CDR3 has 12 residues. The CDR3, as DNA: TGTGCCAGCAGCTTAGTGGGCGAGACCCAGTACTTC. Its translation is CASSLVGETQYF.

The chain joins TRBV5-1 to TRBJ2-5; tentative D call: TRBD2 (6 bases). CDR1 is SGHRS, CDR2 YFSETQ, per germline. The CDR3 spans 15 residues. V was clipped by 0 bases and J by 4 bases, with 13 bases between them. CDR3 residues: CASSLGGDAGETQYF. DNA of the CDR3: TGCGCCAGCAGCTTGGGCGGGGACGCGGGAGAGACCCAGTACTTC.

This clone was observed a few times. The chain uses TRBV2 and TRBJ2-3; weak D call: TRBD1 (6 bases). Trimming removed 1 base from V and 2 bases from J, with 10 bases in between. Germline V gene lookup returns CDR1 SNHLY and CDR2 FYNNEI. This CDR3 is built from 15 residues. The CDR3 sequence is CASSEGTANTDTQYF. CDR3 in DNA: TGTGCCAGCAGTGAAGGGACAGCTAACACAGATACGCAGTATTTT.

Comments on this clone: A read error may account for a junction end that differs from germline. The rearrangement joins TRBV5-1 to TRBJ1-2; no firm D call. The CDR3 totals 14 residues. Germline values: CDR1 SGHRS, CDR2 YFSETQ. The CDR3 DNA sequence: TGCGCCAGCAGCTGGAGTGGAGGGAAATATGGCTACCCCTTC. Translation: CASSWSGGKYGYPF.

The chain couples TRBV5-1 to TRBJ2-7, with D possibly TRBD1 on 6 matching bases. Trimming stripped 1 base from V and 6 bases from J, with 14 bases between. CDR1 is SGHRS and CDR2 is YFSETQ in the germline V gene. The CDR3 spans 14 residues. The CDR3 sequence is CASSLSQGPVEQYF. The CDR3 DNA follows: TGCGCCAGCAGCTTGAGTCAGGGGCCCGTCGAGCAGTACTTC.

The CDR3 loop is CASSPMGLGGEKLFF. The CDR3 nucleotides are TGTGCCAGCAGTCCCATGGGGTTAGGGGGTGAAAAACTGTTTTTT. The V call is TRBV25-1, the J call TRBJ1-4, with D possibly matching TRBD1 (6 bases). Trimming took off 5 bases at V and 7 bases at J, with 17 bases between the two ends. Germline CDR1 MGHDK, CDR2 SYGVNS. CDR3 length equals 15 residues.

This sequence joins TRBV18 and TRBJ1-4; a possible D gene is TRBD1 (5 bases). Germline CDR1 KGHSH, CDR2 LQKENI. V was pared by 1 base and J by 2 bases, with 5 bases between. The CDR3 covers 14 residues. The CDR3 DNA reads TGTGCCAGCTCACCACAGGGGACTAATGAAAAACTGTTTTTT. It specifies CASSPQGTNEKLFF.

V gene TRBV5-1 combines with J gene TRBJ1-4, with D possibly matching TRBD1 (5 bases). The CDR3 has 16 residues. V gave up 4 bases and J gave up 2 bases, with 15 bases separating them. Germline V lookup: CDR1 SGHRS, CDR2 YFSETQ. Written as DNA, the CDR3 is TGCGCCAGCAGCCCGACGGCCCGGGGGACTAATGAAAAACTGTTTTTT. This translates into CASSPTARGTNEKLFF.

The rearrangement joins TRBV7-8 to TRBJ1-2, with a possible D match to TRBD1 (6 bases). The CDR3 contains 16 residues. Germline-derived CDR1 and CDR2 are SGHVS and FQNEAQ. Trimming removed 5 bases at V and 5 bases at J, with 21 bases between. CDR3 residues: CASSPWGGRGRYGYTF. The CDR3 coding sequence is TGTGCCAGCAGCCCCTGGGGGGGGCGGGGGAGGTATGGCTACACCTTC.

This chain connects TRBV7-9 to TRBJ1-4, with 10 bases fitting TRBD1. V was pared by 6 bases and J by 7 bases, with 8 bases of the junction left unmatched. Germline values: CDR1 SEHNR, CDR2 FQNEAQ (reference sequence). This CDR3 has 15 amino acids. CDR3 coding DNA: TGTGCCAGCAGTGAGACAGGGGGCCGCGGTGAAAAACTGTTTTTT. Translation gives CASSETGGRGEKLFF.

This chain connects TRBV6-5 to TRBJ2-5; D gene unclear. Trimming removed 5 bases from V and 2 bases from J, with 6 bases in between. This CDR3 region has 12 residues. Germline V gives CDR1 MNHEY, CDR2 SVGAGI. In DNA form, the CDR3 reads TGTGCCAGCAGTCCTAGTCAAGAGACCCAGTACTTC. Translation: CASSPSQETQYF.

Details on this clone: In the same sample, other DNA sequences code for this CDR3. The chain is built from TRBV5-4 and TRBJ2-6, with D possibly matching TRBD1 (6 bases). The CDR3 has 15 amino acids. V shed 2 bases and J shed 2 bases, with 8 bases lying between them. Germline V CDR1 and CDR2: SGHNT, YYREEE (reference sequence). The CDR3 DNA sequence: TGTGCCAGCAGCTTAGGGGGTGCTGGGGCCAACGTCCTGACTTTC. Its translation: CASSLGGAGANVLTF.